The source of this TCR beta chain is a study of OX40 agonist ivuxolimab in advanced cancers. Looking at the study overall: Hepatocellular carcinoma, melanoma, renal cell or head and neck cancer occurred in dose-escalation patients.

The repertoire was sequenced with immunoSEQ multiplex PCR; TCRdb's copy has only in-frame clones and lacks some. The table shows around 82,000 clones, with 70% to 90% occurring only once. The CDR3 consists of 17 residues. Germline values: CDR1 SQVTM, CDR2 ANQGSEA. Between the trimmed V and J ends, which lost 6 bases and 2 bases, there was a span of 23 bases. This TCR came from an adult with an advanced solid tumor such as melanoma, head and neck, liver or kidney cancer. The gene calls are TRBV29-1 and TRBJ1-5, with D possibly TRBD1 on 6 matching bases. This specimen consisted of CD4+ or CD8+ T cells sorted from blood, obtained in a trial of the OX40 agonist ivuxolimab. The CDR3 reads CSVLMGAGTGGNQPQHF. CDR3 bases: TGCAGCGTCCTGATGGGGGCGGGAACCGGGGGCAATCAGCCCCAGCATTTT.